The clone carrying this T cell receptor beta chain was seen a few times. Germline values: CDR1 MDHEN, CDR2 SYDVKM. The V gene lost 3 bases and the J gene lost 2 bases, with 20 bases spanning the gap. This CDR3 is built from 17 residues. The data are from a study of blood T cell repertoires in COVID-19. Those who participated ranged in age from roughly 18 to 100 years and resided in 20 to 30 US areas. Recovery among Cohort 3 donors was established by two negative PCRs, clearance, or symptom resolution. Measured with immunoSEQ multiplex PCR; TCRdb has only the in-frame clones, and not every one. Here the sample spans fewer than 350,000 clones, 87% being singletons.

The chain has TRBV28 and TRBJ2-7; D call uncertain. The receptor was derived from a woman between 40 and 50 years old who had recovered from COVID-19. The sample comprised PBMCs or T cells enriched from blood (not recorded which). CDR3 loop: CASSFDLSPGYPYEQYF. The CDR3 nucleotides read TGTGCCAGCAGTTTTGACCTCTCCCCCGGGTACCCCTACGAGCAGTACTTC.